This T cell receptor (beta chain) was identified during a study of molecular identifiers for immune sequencing clone quantification. TCRdb used MiXCR to reprocess the PCR reads, holding one entry per CDR3 protein. The sample carries around 470,000 distinct CDR3 sequences, approximately 25% recorded once. For this clonotype: Sequence at one end of the junction differs from germline and may be a read error.

CDR3 size: 13 residues. Germline V gene lookup returns CDR1 MGHRA and CDR2 YSYEKL. The receptor was derived from a human donor in good health. Some libraries in this study had Jurkat cell RNA spiked in. Input material: naive CD8+ T cells from blood, with Jurkat cell RNA spiked in. Subset here: FACS-sorted CD8+CD4-CCR7+CD45RA+ naive T cells. The chain links TRBV4-1 to TRBJ2-1; the D gene is possibly TRBD2 (7 bases). The chain's CDR3 is CTSSQGGEREQFF. As DNA, the CDR3 is TGCACCAGCAGTCAAGGGGGGGAGCGGGAGCAGTTCTTC.